This TCR beta chain emerged from a study of CDR3 diversity in severe acne. Germline CDR1 reads SGHTS; CDR2 reads YDEGEE. This CDR3 has 16 residues. Worth noting for this clonotype: A much larger clone differs from this one at a single base, so this may be a read error.

A single record per CDR3 protein comes from TCRdb applying MiXCR to the PCR reads. There are some 90,000 distinct CDR3 sequences in the sample; 45% to 55% occur only once, and roughly 10% lies in the top ten. The receptor was isolated from a male donor with severe acne vulgaris. Sequencing used blood. The chain couples TRBV5-8 to TRBJ2-7; 10 bases match TRBD1. This CDR3 reads CASSFRAGTGAYEQYF. CDR3 nucleotide sequence: TGCGCCAGCAGCTTTCGGGCCGGGACAGGGGCCTACGAGCAGTACTTC.